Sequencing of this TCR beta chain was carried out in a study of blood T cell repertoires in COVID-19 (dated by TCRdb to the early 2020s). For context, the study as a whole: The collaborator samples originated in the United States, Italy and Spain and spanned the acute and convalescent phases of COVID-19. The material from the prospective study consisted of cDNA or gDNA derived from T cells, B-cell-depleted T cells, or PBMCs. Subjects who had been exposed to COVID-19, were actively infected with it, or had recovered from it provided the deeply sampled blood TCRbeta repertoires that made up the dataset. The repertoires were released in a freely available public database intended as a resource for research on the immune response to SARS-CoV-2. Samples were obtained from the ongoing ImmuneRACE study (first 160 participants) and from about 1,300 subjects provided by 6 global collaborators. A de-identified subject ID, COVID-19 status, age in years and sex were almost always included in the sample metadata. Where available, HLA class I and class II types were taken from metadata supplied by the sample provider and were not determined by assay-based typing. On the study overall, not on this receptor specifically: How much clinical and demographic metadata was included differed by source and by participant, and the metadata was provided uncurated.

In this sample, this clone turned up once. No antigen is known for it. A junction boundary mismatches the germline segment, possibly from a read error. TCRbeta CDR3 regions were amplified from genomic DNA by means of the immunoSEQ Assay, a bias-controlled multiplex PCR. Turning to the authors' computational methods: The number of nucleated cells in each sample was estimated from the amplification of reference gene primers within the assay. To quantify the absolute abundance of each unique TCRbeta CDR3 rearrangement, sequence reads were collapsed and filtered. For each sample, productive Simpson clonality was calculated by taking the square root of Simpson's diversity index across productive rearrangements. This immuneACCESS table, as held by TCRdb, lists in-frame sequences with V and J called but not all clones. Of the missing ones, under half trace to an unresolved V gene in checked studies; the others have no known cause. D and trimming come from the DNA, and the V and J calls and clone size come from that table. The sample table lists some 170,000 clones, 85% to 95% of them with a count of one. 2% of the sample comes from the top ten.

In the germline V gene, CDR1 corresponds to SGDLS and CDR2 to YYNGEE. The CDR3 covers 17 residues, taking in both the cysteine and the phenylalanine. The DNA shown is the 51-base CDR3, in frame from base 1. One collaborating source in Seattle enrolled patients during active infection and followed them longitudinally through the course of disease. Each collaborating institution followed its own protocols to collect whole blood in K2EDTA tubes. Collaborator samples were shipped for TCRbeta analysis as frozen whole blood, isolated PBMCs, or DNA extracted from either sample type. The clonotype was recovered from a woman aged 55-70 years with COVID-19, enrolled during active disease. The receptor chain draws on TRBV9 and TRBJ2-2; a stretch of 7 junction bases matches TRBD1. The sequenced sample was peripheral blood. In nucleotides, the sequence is TGTGCCAGCAGCCCACGTAGGGCGACAGGGCAACACCGGGGAGCTGTTTTT. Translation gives CASSPRRATGQHRGAVF. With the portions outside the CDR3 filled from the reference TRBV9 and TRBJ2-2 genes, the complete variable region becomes DSGVTQTPKHLITATGQRVTLRCSPRSGDLSVYWYQQSLDQGLQFLIQYYNGEERAKGNILERFSAQQFPDLHSELNLSSLELGDSALYFCASSPRRATGQHRGAVFGEGSRLTVL.